The 20 T cell receptor beta chains listed next were all sequenced from one sample in a study of blood T cell repertoires in COVID-19. Repertoires were generated with immunoSEQ multiplex PCR, while TCRdb's copy carries only in-frame clones and drops some. The table lists approximately 68,000 clones, 86% of them singletons, with under 13% in the top ten. Sequencing used peripheral blood. The receptors derive from a man between 70 and 80 years old with active or convalescent COVID-19.

The chain joins TRBV30 to TRBJ2-1; D remains unclear. The CDR3 contains 12 residues. Trimming left V 0 bases short and J 8 bases short, with 8 bases between. CDR1 GTSNPN and CDR2 SVGIG come from the germline V gene (reference sequence). CDR3 amino acids: CAWSVSSHEQFF. For the CDR3, the DNA is TGTGCCTGGAGTGTATCGAGTCATGAGCAGTTCTTC.

The chain links TRBV5-1 to TRBJ2-1, with D uncertain. The CDR3 loop spans 14 amino acids. The V and J ends lost 0 bases and 2 bases respectively, with 6 bases between them. CDR1 is SGHRS, CDR2 YFSETQ, per germline. CDR3: CASSLVAAYNEQFF. Here the CDR3 DNA reads TGCGCCAGCAGCTTGGTGGCGGCCTACAATGAGCAGTTCTTC.

The chain couples TRBV27 to TRBJ1-4; D is uncertain. V was trimmed by 6 bases and J by 6 bases, leaving 8 bases between them. Germline CDR1 MNHEY, CDR2 SMNVEV (reference sequence). This CDR3 has 12 amino acids. The CDR3: CASSTQDEKLFF. CDR3 nucleotides: TGTGCCAGCAGCACGCAGGATGAAAAACTGTTTTTT.

The V and J genes are TRBV3-1 (or the pseudogene TRBV3-2) and TRBJ2-3; 9 bases agree with TRBD2. V trimming: 4 bases; J trimming: 2 bases; junction bases outside the gene matches: 4. The length of the CDR3 is 15 residues. Germline CDR1 LGHDT, CDR2 YNNKEL (reference sequence). The CDR3: CASSRTSVITDTQYF. Here the CDR3 DNA reads TGTGCCAGCAGCCGGACTAGCGTGATCACAGATACGCAGTATTTT.

The chain uses TRBV30 and TRBJ2-5; perhaps TRBD1 as D (6 bases). The length of the CDR3 is 12 residues. V was shortened by 4 bases and J by 5 bases, with 11 bases between the two germline ends. Germline CDR1 is GTSNPN and CDR2 is SVGIG (reference sequence). CDR3 region: CAWTRDMETQYF. DNA for the CDR3: TGTGCCTGGACCCGGGACATGGAGACCCAGTACTTC.

This chain connects TRBV5-1 to TRBJ1-2, with D uncertain. There are 13 residues in the CDR3. Trimming left V 2 bases short and J 3 bases short, with 8 bases between. CDR1 is SGHRS and CDR2 is YFSETQ in the germline V gene. The CDR3 sequence: CASSFVSDYGYTF. The CDR3 region has the DNA TGCGCCAGCAGCTTCGTTTCGGACTATGGCTACACCTTC.

The table lists this clone with a count of one. The rearrangement joins TRBV3-1 (or the pseudogene TRBV3-2) to TRBJ1-5; no clear D gene. This CDR3 comprises 13 residues. V was pared by 5 bases and J by 0 bases, with 5 bases between. Germline V gene lookup returns CDR1 LGHDT and CDR2 YNNKEL (reference sequence). In DNA, the CDR3 is TGTGCCAGCAGCACTTATAGCAATCAGCCCCAGCATTTT. This sequence encodes CASSTYSNQPQHF.

The CDR3 DNA is TGTGCCAGCAGCTTAGTAGGGACAGGGGGTAAATATGGCTACACCTTC. Amino acids: CASSLVGTGGKYGYTF. J is TRBJ1-2 and V is TRBV7-2, with TRBD1 matching 11 bases. This CDR3 spans 16 amino acids. V was pared by 1 base and J by 5 bases, with 6 bases of the junction left unmatched. Per the germline V gene, CDR1 is SGHTA and CDR2 is FQGNSA.

The chain recombines TRBV18 with TRBJ1-1; 10 nucleotides match TRBD1. Trimming took 3 bases from V and 4 from J; bases not matched to a gene: 2. This CDR3 contains 14 residues. The germline CDR1 and CDR2 sequences are KGHSH and LQKENI. The CDR3 DNA sequence: TGTGCCAGCTCACCGGGACAGGGGATCACTGAAGCTTTCTTT. Protein sequence: CASSPGQGITEAFF.

The V and J genes are TRBV24-1 and TRBJ2-7, with 7 bases identical to TRBD1. Germline assignment: CDR1 KGHDR and CDR2 SFDVKD. The junction had 7 bases not matched to a gene; V was cut back by 1 base and J by 5 bases. The CDR3 has 15 residues. CDR3 DNA sequence: TGTGCCACCAGTGATTTTAAGACAGGGACCCACGAGCAGTACTTC. Translating gives CATSDFKTGTHEQYF.

The chain has TRBV28 and TRBJ2-2; D not certain. Trimming removed 6 bases from V and 5 bases from J, with 7 bases in between. CDR3 length equals 12 residues. The germline V gene encodes CDR1 MDHEN and CDR2 SYDVKM. CDR3 sequence (DNA): TGTGCCAGCAGGGCCTGGACCGGGGAGCTGTTTTTT. The encoded protein is CASRAWTGELFF.

The chain uses TRBV3-1 (or the pseudogene TRBV3-2) and TRBJ1-1; 8 bases line up with TRBD1. Germline loops: CDR1 LGHDT, CDR2 YNNKEL (reference sequence). J lost 0 bases, V lost 7 bases, and 10 bases had no gene match. The CDR3 has 16 residues. CDR3 residues: CASKGDGQGLNTEAFF. CDR3 bases: TGTGCCAGCAAGGGGGATGGACAGGGCCTGAACACTGAAGCTTTCTTT.

The chain carries TRBV3-1 (or the pseudogene TRBV3-2) and TRBJ1-5; D not certain. V was trimmed by 6 bases and J by 0 bases, leaving 6 bases between them. The CDR3 extends over 13 amino acids. Germline loops: CDR1 LGHDT, CDR2 YNNKEL (reference sequence). This chain's CDR3 is CASRADSNQPQHF. In DNA form, the CDR3 reads TGTGCCAGCAGAGCGGATAGCAATCAGCCCCAGCATTTT.

With regard to this clone: No DNA is shown, since the ends of the CDR3 on it are uncertain; the CDR3 is the one TCRdb lists. V is TRBV27 and J is TRBJ2-5; the table's D gene call, TRBD2, was not cross checked with the DNA. The CDR3 length is 17 residues, termini included. In germline, CDR1 is MNHEY, CDR2 SMNVEV (reference sequence). This chain's CDR3 is CASSPGTSGSFLETQYF.

This clone showed up just once. This rearrangement joins TRBV19 to TRBJ2-2; D perhaps matches TRBD1 (6 bases). The CDR3 is made up of 16 amino acids. The V and J ends lost 3 bases and 4 bases respectively, with 15 bases between them. Per the germline V gene, CDR1 is LNHDA and CDR2 is SQIVND (reference sequence). The CDR3 sequence: CASSINLGAATGELFF. In DNA, the CDR3 is TGTGCCAGTAGTATTAATTTGGGGGCAGCCACCGGGGAGCTGTTTTTT.

The genes are TRBV18 and TRBJ1-3, with D tentatively TRBD1 (5 bases). The CDR3 runs to 15 residues. The germline CDR1 and CDR2 sequences are KGHSH and LQKENI. The V and J ends lost 6 bases and 7 bases respectively, with 19 bases between them. The CDR3 bases are TGTGCCAGCTCCCCCCCGGGGGGGGTCCGGAACACCATATATTTT. Translated: CASSPPGGVRNTIYF.

The chain links TRBV9 to TRBJ1-2; TRBD1 matches 7 bases. From germline, CDR1 is SGDLS and CDR2 YYNGEE. V lost 1 base and J lost 8; bases outside the gene matches: 14. The CDR3 length is 16 residues. This CDR3 reads CASSVNDRVGLRGYTF. CDR3 nucleotide sequence: TGTGCCAGCAGCGTAAACGACAGGGTTGGGCTTAGGGGCTACACCTTC. Looking up the rest from reference TRBV9 and TRBJ1-2 gives the full variable domain: DSGVTQTPKHLITATGQRVTLRCSPRSGDLSVYWYQQSLDQGLQFLIQYYNGEERAKGNILERFSAQQFPDLHSELNLSSLELGDSALYFCASSVNDRVGLRGYTFGSGTRLTVV.

The chain carries TRBV19 and TRBJ2-1; D gene ambiguous. Per germline, CDR1 LNHDA and CDR2 SQIVND (reference sequence). The length of the CDR3 is 14 residues. V lost 2 bases and J 7 bases, leaving 12 bases between the germline ends. CDR3: CASSITELLNEQFF. The CDR3 DNA sequence: TGTGCCAGTAGTATAACCGAACTGCTAAATGAGCAGTTCTTC.

V usage is TRBV5-6 and J usage is TRBJ2-7, with 8 bases identical to TRBD1. The ends lost 5 bases at V and 2 bases at J; junction bases unmatched: 18. Germline assignment: CDR1 SGHDT and CDR2 YYEEEE. The CDR3 is 18 residues long. CDR3 amino acids: CASSQGMTGAKEAYEQYF. The CDR3 coding sequence is TGTGCCAGCAGTCAGGGAATGACAGGGGCGAAGGAAGCCTACGAGCAGTACTTC.

The chain combines TRBV28 with TRBJ1-6, with 7 bases fitting TRBD1. The CDR3 runs to 15 residues. CDR1 and CDR2 from the germline V gene are MDHEN and SYDVKM. Trimming at V came to 3 bases and at J to 10 bases, leaving 9 bases not matched to a gene. The CDR3 DNA is TGTGCCAGCAGTTTTGAGGGACAGTTAGGCTCACCCCTCCACTTT. Residues: CASSFEGQLGSPLHF.